These T cell receptor beta chains were read from a single sample in a study of T cells in tuberculosis. Generated by immunoSEQ multiplex PCR, the TCRdb table keeps only in-frame clones and is missing some. The data show more than 70,000 clones, with just over 90% seen just once and approximately 2% held by the top ten. The sequencing input was CD1b-GMM tetramer-negative cells sorted from PBMCs. The receptors here all came from an adult woman with latent tuberculosis. Each CDR3 is given with its conserved first and last residue. The D gene is left open where the match is weak. Size is stated for part of the rows, as once, few or many counts, or as a class when the clone is expanded.

. | TRBJ1-3 | TRBV11-2 | TRBD1 | TGTGCCAGCGGGACAGTCTCTGGAAACACCATATATTTT | CASGTVSGNTIYF
. | TRBJ2-3 | TRBV5-6 | . | TGTGCCAGCAGCCTGACCTACAGGGAAGGGGATACGCAGTATTTT | CASSLTYREGDTQYF
. | TRBJ1-5 | TRBV2 | . | TGTGCCAGCAAAGGGGATCGAAATCAGCCCCAGCATTTT | CASKGDRNQPQHF
. | TRBJ1-5 | TRBV6-1 | TRBD1 | TGTGCCAGCAGGGGACAGGGTGTACAGCCCCAGCATTTT | CASRGQGVQPQHF
. | TRBJ1-4 | TRBV5-1 | . | TGCGCCAGCAACCCTGAACCCTTGAGAACTAATGAAAAACTGTTTTTT | CASNPEPLRTNEKLFF
. | TRBJ2-6 | TRBV2 | . | TGTGCCAGCAGTGCCGATGCAGGGGTGACTGGGGCCAACGTCCTGACTTTC | CASSADAGVTGANVLTF
. | TRBJ1-5 | TRBV10-1 | TRBD1 | TGCGCCAGCACCCGGGACAGGGAAGGTCAGCCCCAGCATTTT | CASTRDREGQPQHF
. | TRBJ2-7 | TRBV7-6 | . | TGTGCCAGCAGCCTAGGCGGCGGGACCTACGAGCAGTACTTC | CASSLGGGTYEQYF
. | TRBJ2-2 | TRBV5-1 | TRBD1 | TGCGCCAGCAGCTCAACGGGACAGGGGGTGATCGGGGAGCTGTTTTTT | CASSSTGQGVIGELFF
. | TRBJ2-3 | TRBV6-5 | . | TGTGCCAGCCACGGCGGGAGCACAGATACGCAGTATTTT | CASHGGSTDTQYF
. | TRBJ1-1 | TRBV6-4 | . | TGTGCCAGCAGGGGCAGACTGAACACTGAAGCTTTCTTT | CASRGRLNTEAFF
. | TRBJ2-1 | TRBV9 | TRBD2 | TGTGCCAGCAGCCCTCGGACTAGCGGGGGGACTTACGAGCAGTTCTTC | CASSPRTSGGTYEQFF
. | TRBJ1-3 | TRBV29-1 | . | TGCAGCGTGCGACAGTCTGGAAACACCATATATTTT | CSVRQSGNTIYF
. | TRBJ2-3 | TRBV9 | TRBD2 | TGTGCCAGCGCCTGGACTAGCGTCACAGATACGCAGTATTTT | CASAWTSVTDTQYF
once | TRBJ1-2 | TRBV11-2 | TRBD1 | TGTGCCAGCAGCGGTAGGTGGGACAGGGGCGAGGTTAACTATGGCTACACCTTC | CASSGRWDRGEVNYGYTF
once | TRBJ1-1 | TRBV30 | . | TGTGCCTGGAGTGTGTCTGAGGGAAATGAAGCTTTCTTT | CAWSVSEGNEAFF